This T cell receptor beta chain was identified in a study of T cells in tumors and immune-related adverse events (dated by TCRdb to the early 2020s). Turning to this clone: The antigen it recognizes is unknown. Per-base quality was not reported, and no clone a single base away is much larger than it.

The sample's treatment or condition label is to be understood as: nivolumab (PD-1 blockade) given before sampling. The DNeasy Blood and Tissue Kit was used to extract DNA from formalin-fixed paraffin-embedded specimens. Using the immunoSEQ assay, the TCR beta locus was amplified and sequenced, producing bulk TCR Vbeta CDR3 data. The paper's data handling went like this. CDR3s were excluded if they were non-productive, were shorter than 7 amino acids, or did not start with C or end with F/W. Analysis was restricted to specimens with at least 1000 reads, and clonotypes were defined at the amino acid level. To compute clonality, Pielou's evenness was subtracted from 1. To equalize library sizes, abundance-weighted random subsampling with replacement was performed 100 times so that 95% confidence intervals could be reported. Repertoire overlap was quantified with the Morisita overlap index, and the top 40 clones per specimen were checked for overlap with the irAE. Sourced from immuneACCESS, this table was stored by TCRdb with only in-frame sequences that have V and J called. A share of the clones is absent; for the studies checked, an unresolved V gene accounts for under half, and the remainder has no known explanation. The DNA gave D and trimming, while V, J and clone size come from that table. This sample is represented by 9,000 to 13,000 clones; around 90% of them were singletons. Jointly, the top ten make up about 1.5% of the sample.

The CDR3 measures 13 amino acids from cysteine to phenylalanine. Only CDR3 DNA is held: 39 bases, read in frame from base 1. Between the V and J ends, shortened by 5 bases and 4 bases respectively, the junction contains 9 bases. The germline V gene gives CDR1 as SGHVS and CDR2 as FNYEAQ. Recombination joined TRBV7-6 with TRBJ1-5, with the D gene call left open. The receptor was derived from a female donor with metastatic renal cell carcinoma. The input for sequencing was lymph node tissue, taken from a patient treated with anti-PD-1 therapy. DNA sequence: TGTGCCAGCAGCCTTAGTACAAATCAGCCCCAGCATTTT. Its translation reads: CASSLSTNQPQHF.